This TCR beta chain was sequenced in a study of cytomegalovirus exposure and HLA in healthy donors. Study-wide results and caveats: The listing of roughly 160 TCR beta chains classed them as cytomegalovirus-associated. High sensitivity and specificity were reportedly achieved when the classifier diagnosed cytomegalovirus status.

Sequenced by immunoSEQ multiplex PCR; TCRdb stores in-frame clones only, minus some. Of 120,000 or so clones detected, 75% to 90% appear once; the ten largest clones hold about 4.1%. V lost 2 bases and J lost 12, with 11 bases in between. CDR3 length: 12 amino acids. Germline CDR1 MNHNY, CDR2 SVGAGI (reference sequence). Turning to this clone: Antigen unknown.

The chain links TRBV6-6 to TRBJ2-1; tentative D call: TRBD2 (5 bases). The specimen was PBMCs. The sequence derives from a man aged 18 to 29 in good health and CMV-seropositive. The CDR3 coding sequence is TGTGCCAGCAGTTACGATTCAGAGGGGCAGTTCTTC. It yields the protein CASSYDSEGQFF.